This TCR beta chain was identified in a study of OX40 agonist ivuxolimab in advanced cancers. The assay was immunoSEQ multiplex PCR, and TCRdb's table has in-frame clones only and misses some. The sample consists of about 64,000 clones, roughly 89% of them appearing once. Germline values: CDR1 MDHEN, CDR2 SYDVKM. The CDR3 consists of 14 residues. V lost 3 bases, J lost 6 bases, and 12 bases lay in between. Material: CD4+ or CD8+ T cells sorted from blood, obtained in a trial of the OX40 agonist ivuxolimab. This sequence originates from an adult with an advanced solid tumor such as melanoma, head and neck, liver or kidney cancer. V usage is TRBV28 and J usage is TRBJ1-5; a possible D gene is TRBD1 (5 bases). The CDR3 DNA is TGTGCCAGCAGTTTTGGGTCAGGGATTCAGCCCCAGCATTTT. Translating it yields CASSFGSGIQPQHF.